Reported below is one T cell receptor beta chain. There are 14 residues in the CDR3. The V gene lost 0 bases and the J gene lost 10 bases, with 13 bases spanning the gap. From germline, CDR1 is WNHNN and CDR2 SYGVQD (reference sequence). These data come from a study of blood T cell repertoires in COVID-19. Study context: Specimens from acute and convalescent COVID-19 originated in the United States, Italy and Spain. PBMCs, B-cell-depleted T cells, or T cells were the source of the cDNA or gDNA that made up the material.

Assay: immunoSEQ multiplex PCR; the TCRdb copy retains only in-frame clones and omits some. The table includes under 300,000 clones, 83% detected once. Material for sequencing was peripheral blood. J is TRBJ2-4 and V is TRBV10-1, with no clear D. The receptor comes from a human donor in a cohort sampled during active COVID-19. CDR3 in amino acids: CASSESVGSQIQYF. CDR3 in DNA: TGCGCCAGCAGTGAGTCTGTGGGTAGCCAGATTCAGTACTTC.